This T cell receptor beta chain was sequenced in a study of T cells after yellow fever vaccination. This clonotype has a count of ten or more. What it recognizes is unknown. Study results and caveats: Post-booster reappearance was seen for most primary-vaccination clones (around 96% CD4, about 88% CD8).

CDR1 is MNHNY and CDR2 is SVGAGI in the germline V gene (reference sequence). Trimming pared 7 bases from V and 5 bases from J, leaving 11 bases between. The CDR3 contains 12 residues. Production of TCR cDNA was by 5'RACE template switching, which also added a universal primer site and UMIs. TCRdb reanalysed the 5' RACE reads using MiXCR and keeps one entry per CDR3 protein. The sample consists of about 340,000 distinct CDR3 sequences, approximately 12% of them appearing once. The chain employs TRBV6-6 and TRBJ2-5; no clear D gene. This sample comprised CD4+ T cells sorted from PBMCs, obtained 15 days after the yellow fever booster vaccination. This clonotype was obtained from a man between 18 and 29 years old who received the YFV17D yellow fever vaccine. The CDR3 DNA follows: TGTGCCAGCATCTCCCAGGAGGAGACCCAGTACTTC. Translating it yields CASISQEETQYF.